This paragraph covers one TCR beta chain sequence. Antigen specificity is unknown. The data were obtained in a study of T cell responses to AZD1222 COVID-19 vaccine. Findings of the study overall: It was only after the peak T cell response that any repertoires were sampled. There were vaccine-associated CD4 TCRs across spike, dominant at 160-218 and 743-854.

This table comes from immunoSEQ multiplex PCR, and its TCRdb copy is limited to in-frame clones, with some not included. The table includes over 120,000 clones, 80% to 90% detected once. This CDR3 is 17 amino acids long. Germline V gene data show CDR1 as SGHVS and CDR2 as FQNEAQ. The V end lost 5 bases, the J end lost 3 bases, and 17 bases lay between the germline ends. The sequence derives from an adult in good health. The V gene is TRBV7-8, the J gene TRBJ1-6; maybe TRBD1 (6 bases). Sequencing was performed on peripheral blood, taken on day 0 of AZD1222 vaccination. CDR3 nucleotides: TGTGCCAGCAGCCCCGAGGAGGGGGGCCTCTATAATTCACCCCTCCACTTT. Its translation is CASSPEEGGLYNSPLHF.